This TCR beta chain was obtained from a study of blood T cell repertoires in COVID-19. Study as a whole: Researchers got acute and convalescent COVID-19 samples from the United States, Italy and Spain. Sample material is recorded as cDNA or gDNA derived from T cells, B-cell-depleted T cells, or PBMCs.

CDR3 length: 17 residues. V was clipped by 0 bases and J by 6 bases; unmatched bases: 10. Per germline, CDR1 SGHRS and CDR2 YFSETQ. Here immunoSEQ multiplex PCR was the method, and the copy in TCRdb shows in-frame clones only, minus some. The sample has about 200,000 clones, approximately 90% seen once. The rearrangement links TRBV5-1 to TRBJ2-1; 9 positions match TRBD2. This clonotype was obtained from a man between 25 and 39 years old with acute or convalescent COVID-19. What was sequenced was peripheral blood. The CDR3 protein is CASSLASRAGGGNEQFF. CDR3 bases: TGCGCCAGCAGCTTGGCATCCAGGGCGGGAGGGGGCAATGAGCAGTTCTTC.